Listed below are T cell receptor beta chains from one sample, sequenced in a study of Tregs in tolerant kidney transplant recipients. Assay used: immunoSEQ multiplex PCR; TCRdb lists only in-frame clones, some missing. The top ten clones hold about 1.5% of a sample with approximately 82,000 clones, 80% to 95% of them seen once. Sequencing was performed on CD4+ T cells from blood (PBMCs), taken 12 months after the transplant. These receptors were collected from a human patient who received a combined kidney and bone marrow transplant. Some T cells may have originated in the graft donor. CDR3s include the opening cysteine and the closing phenylalanine or tryptophan. Each record gives: D gene, clone size, V gene, J gene, CDR3 length, CDR3 DNA, CDR3 protein. The D gene is left open where the match is weak. A row's size may be missing; if present it is once, few, many or a size class.

>NA|NA|TRBV6-5|TRBJ1-2|15
TGTGCCAGCAGTCGGGGAGCAGGTCCAAACTATGGCTACACCTTC
CASSRGAGPNYGYTF
>TRBD2|NA|TRBV18|TRBJ2-1|14
TGTGCCAGCTCACCGACTAGCGTGAACAATGAGCAGTTCTTC
CASSPTSVNNEQFF
>NA|NA|TRBV7-2|TRBJ1-3|11
TGTGCCAGCAGCCCCTCAAACACCATATATTTT
CASSPSNTIYF
>NA|NA|TRBV9|TRBJ2-1|17
TGTGCCAGCAGCGTAGCTCTTGGCAGGGCGGGGTTTGATGAGCAGTTCTTC
CASSVALGRAGFDEQFF
>NA|NA|TRBV10-3|TRBJ2-7|14
TGTGCCATCAGTGAGTCGAGGGGGTCCTACGAGCAGTACTTC
CAISESRGSYEQYF
>TRBD1|NA|TRBV27|TRBJ1-1|15
TGTGCCAGCAGTTTCGCCCCAGAAGGACAGGGTGAAGCTTTCTTT
CASSFAPEGQGEAFF
>TRBD1|NA|TRBV28|TRBJ2-7|16
TGTGCCAGCAGTTCCGCCCGGGACAGGGTATTCTACGAGCAGTACTTC
CASSSARDRVFYEQYF
>TRBD1|NA|TRBV5-4|TRBJ1-5|14
TGTGCCAGCAGCTTGGACAGGGGGGATCAGCCCCAGCATTTT
CASSLDRGDQPQHF
>NA|few|TRBV18|TRBJ2-7|15
TGTGCCAGCTCACCACGTACAGAGAGCTCCTACGAGCAGTACTTC
CASSPRTESSYEQYF
>TRBD1|NA|TRBV11-2|TRBJ2-7|14
TGTGCCAGCAGCTTTTCCAGGGGGCTCTACGAGCAGTACTTC
CASSFSRGLYEQYF
>TRBD2|NA|TRBV11-3|TRBJ2-3|16
TGTGCCAGCAGCCCCCGCGGGGGACGGCTTGGAGATACGCAGTATTTT
CASSPRGGRLGDTQYF
>TRBD1|NA|TRBV5-1|TRBJ1-4|19
TGCGCCAGCAGCTTGTATTCGGGACAGGGGGTTCTGGCTAATGAAAAACTGTTTTTT
CASSLYSGQGVLANEKLFF
>TRBD1|once|TRBV5-4|TRBJ2-7|14
TGTGCCAGCAGCCTAACGGGACAGTCCTACGAGCAGTACTTC
CASSLTGQSYEQYF
>TRBD1|NA|TRBV6-6|TRBJ2-5|16
TGTGCCAGCAGTTACTCGCCCGGGACAGGGCTAGAGACCCAGTACTTC
CASSYSPGTGLETQYF
>NA|NA|TRBV19|TRBJ1-5|13
TGTGCCAGTGGGCAGGGGTTGGGTCAGCCCCAGCATTTT
CASGQGLGQPQHF
>TRBD1|few|TRBV6-1|TRBJ2-2|16
TGTGCCAGCAGTGTCCGGGACAGGCCGAACACCGGGGAGCTGTTTTTT
CASSVRDRPNTGELFF
>NA|NA|TRBV18|TRBJ1-3|15
TGTGCCAGCTCACGGCGGGTAAGGGATGGAAACACCAAATATTTT
CASSRRVRDGNTKYF
>NA|NA|TRBV13|TRBJ2-5|15
TGTGCCAGCAGCTTGGGTACAGTATACCAAGAGACCCAGTACTTC
CASSLGTVYQETQYF
>TRBD1|once|TRBV6-1|TRBJ1-3|14
TGTGCCACCCAGACAGGGGGCTCTGGAAACACCATATATTTT
CATQTGGSGNTIYF
>NA|NA|TRBV5-1|TRBJ2-1|12
TGCGCCAGCAGCCCACTCCCCAATGAGCAGTTCTTC
CASSPLPNEQFF
>TRBD1|once|TRBV2|TRBJ2-7|13
TGTGCCAGCAGTTCCGACAGGGGTGGCGAGCAGTACTTC
CASSSDRGGEQYF
>TRBD1|NA|TRBV7-6|TRBJ1-1|16
TGTGCCAGCAGCTCGGGACAGGGGAATTTGTACACTGAAGCTTTCTTT
CASSSGQGNLYTEAFF
>NA|NA|TRBV5-1|TRBJ2-7|13
TGCGCCAGCAGCCCGGGACTCTACTACGAGCAGTACTTC
CASSPGLYYEQYF
>TRBD2|NA|TRBV7-9|TRBJ2-7|15
TGTGCCAGCAGGGGACTAGCGGGGGACTCCTACGAGCAGTACTTC
CASRGLAGDSYEQYF
>TRBD2|once|TRBV7-2|TRBJ2-5|17
TGTGCCAGCAGCCCTGGACTAGCGGGAAGGTGGTGGGAGACCCAGTACTTC
CASSPGLAGRWWETQYF
>NA|once|TRBV4-3|TRBJ2-2|18
TGCGCCAGCAGCCAAGACCCCTCCAACAGAGTCTACACCGGGGAGCTGTTTTTT
CASSQDPSNRVYTGELFF
>NA|NA|TRBV5-8|TRBJ2-1|15
TGTGCCAGCAGCCCCTTGAAGACAGTCTACAATGAGCAGTTCTTC
CASSPLKTVYNEQFF
>NA|NA|TRBV11-2|TRBJ1-1|11
TGTGCCAGCAGCTCGACTGTGAAAGCTTTCTTT
CASSSTVKAFF
>NA|NA|TRBV28|TRBJ1-2|12
TGTGCCAGCAGCCTACGTCCTGAGGGCTACACCTTC
CASSLRPEGYTF
>TRBD1|NA|TRBV11-2|TRBJ1-2|15
TGTGCCAGCAGCTTAGAACGGCAGGGGGCGGGAGGCTACACCTTC
CASSLERQGAGGYTF
>TRBD2|NA|TRBV27|TRBJ2-5|12
TGTGCCAGTGGGGACTACCGAGAGACCCAGTACTTC
CASGDYRETQYF
>TRBD1|NA|TRBV28|TRBJ1-6|14
TGTGCCAGCAGTTTAGACAGGGAGGATTCCCCCCTCCACTTT
CASSLDREDSPLHF
>TRBD1|NA|TRBV6-6|TRBJ2-3|13
TGTGCCAGCAGTCGAACGACAGGGGATACGCAGTATTTT
CASSRTTGDTQYF
>NA|NA|TRBV4-2|TRBJ2-3|14
TGTGCCAGCAGCCAAGATACCGGGAGAGATACGCAGTATTTT
CASSQDTGRDTQYF
>TRBD2|NA|TRBV10-3|TRBJ2-3|16
TGTGCCATCAGGCCCGGACTAGCGGGGACCACAGATACGCAGTATTTT
CAIRPGLAGTTDTQYF
>NA|few|TRBV2|TRBJ1-1|12
TGTGCCAGCGGCAGGGGTATCGGTGAAGCTTTCTTT
CASGRGIGEAFF
>TRBD2|few|TRBV12-5|TRBJ2-2|16
TGTGCTAGTGGTTTGGTTCTAGCGGCTAACACCGGGGAGCTGTTTTTT
CASGLVLAANTGELFF
>NA|NA|TRBV5-1|TRBJ2-7|15
TGCGCCAGCAGCTTGGGATCCAGTATCTTTGGCGAGCAGTACTTC
CASSLGSSIFGEQYF
>TRBD1|few|TRBV10-3|TRBJ2-2|15
TGTGCCATCACTAGAGGACAGGGGAGGAGCGGGGAGCTGTTTTTT
CAITRGQGRSGELFF
>TRBD2|NA|TRBV7-2|TRBJ2-4|16
TGTGCCAGCAGCCGTAATAGCGGGGGGGCCCTAAACATTCAGTACTTC
CASSRNSGGALNIQYF
>NA|NA|TRBV15|TRBJ2-7|13
TGTGCCACCAGCAGAGATCTGAGCTACGAGCAGTACTTC
CATSRDLSYEQYF
>TRBD1|NA|TRBV19|TRBJ1-4|15
TGTGCCAGTAGTAGTCCGGGACAGATTAATGAAAAACTGTTTTTT
CASSSPGQINEKLFF
>TRBD2|NA|TRBV19|TRBJ2-1|13
TGTGCCAGTAGAGGACTAGGGACGGATGAGCAGTTCTTC
CASRGLGTDEQFF
>TRBD2|NA|TRBV11-1|TRBJ2-2|14
TGTGCCAGCAGTCGTCTAGCGGGAGTCGGGGAGCTGTTTTTT
CASSRLAGVGELFF
>TRBD1|NA|TRBV27|TRBJ2-3|15
TGTGCCAGCAGCCACGGACAGGGGAGGACAGATACGCAGTATTTT
CASSHGQGRTDTQYF
>TRBD2|NA|TRBV9|TRBJ2-1|14
TGTGCCAGCAGCGGGACTAGCGGATACAATGAGCAGTTCTTC
CASSGTSGYNEQFF
>TRBD1|NA|TRBV6-4|TRBJ1-1|15
TGTGCCAGCCGCTGGCAGGGGGCGTTGAACACTGAAGCTTTCTTT
CASRWQGALNTEAFF
>NA|NA|TRBV5-1|TRBJ1-2|15
TGCGCCAGCAGCAAAGACAGGTTTGCGGACTATGGCTACACCTTC
CASSKDRFADYGYTF